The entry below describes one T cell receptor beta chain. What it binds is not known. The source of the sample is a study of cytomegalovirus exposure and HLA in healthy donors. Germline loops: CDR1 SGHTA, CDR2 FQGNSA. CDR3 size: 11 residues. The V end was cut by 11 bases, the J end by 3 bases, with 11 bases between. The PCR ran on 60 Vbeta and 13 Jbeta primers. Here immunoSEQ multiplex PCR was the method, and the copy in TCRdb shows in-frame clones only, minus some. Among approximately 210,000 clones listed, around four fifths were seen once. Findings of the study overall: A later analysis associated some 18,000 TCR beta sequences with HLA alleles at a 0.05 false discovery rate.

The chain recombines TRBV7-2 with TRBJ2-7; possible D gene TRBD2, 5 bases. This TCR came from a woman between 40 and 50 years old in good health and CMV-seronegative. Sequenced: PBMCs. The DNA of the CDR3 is TGTGCCTCGGGGTATTACTACGAGCAGTACTTC. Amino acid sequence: CASGYYYEQYF. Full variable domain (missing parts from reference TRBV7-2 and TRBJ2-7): GAGVSQSPSNKVTEKGKDVELRCDPISGHTALYWYRQSLGQGLEFLIYFQGNSAPDKSGLPSDRFSAERTGGSVSTLTIQRTQQEDSAVYLCASGYYYEQYFGPGTRLTVT.